The entry below gives a single TCR beta chain sequence along with its context. V shed 1 base and J shed 7 bases, with 8 bases lying between them. The CDR3 is 13 amino acids. Germline V gene data show CDR1 as KGHSH and CDR2 as LQKENI. Authors' processing steps: Quantification of nucleated cells was approximated via reference gene primer amplification. The assay was immunoSEQ multiplex PCR, and TCRdb's table has in-frame clones only and misses some. D and trimming were read from the DNA, whereas the V and J calls and clone size are those reported in that table. The repertoire holds more than 85,000 clones, with 82% as singletons. This specimen comes from a study of blood T cell repertoires in COVID-19.

Material for sequencing was peripheral blood. This TCR came from an elderly man with acute or convalescent COVID-19. The rearrangement uses TRBV18 and TRBJ2-1, with D perhaps matching TRBD2 (6 bases). CDR3 amino acids: CASSPLGGNEQFF. The DNA of the CDR3 is TGTGCCAGCTCACCACTAGGAGGGAATGAGCAGTTCTTC. Combining the CDR3 with reference TRBV18 and TRBJ2-1 gives the whole variable domain NAGVMQNPRHLVRRRGQEARLRCSPMKGHSHVYWYRQLPEEGLKFMVYLQKENIIDESGMPKERFSAEFPKEGPSILRIQQVVRGDSAAYFCASSPLGGNEQFFGPGTRLTVL.